A selection of T cell receptor beta chains follows, all from one sample in a study of T cells in Graves' hyperthyroidism and ophthalmopathy. TCRdb re-called the multiplex PCR reads through MiXCR, storing one row per CDR3 protein. The sample lists fewer than 650,000 distinct CDR3 sequences, around 50% seen once, with about two fifths in the top ten. Material: peripheral blood or thyroid tissue (not recorded which). The receptors here all came from an adult woman with Graves' disease, either hyperthyroidism or ophthalmopathy (not recorded which). Each CDR3 is given with its conserved first and last residue. A D gene is named only where the DNA matches it firmly. For some rows the clone size is stated as once, few or many, or as a class when expanded; others skip it.

V gene	J gene	clone size	D gene	CDR3 protein	CDR3 DNA
TRBV28	TRBJ2-2	.	.	CASSSPGQNTGELFF	TGTGCCAGCAGTTCCCCGGGACAGAACACCGGGGAGCTGTTTTTT
TRBV7-2	TRBJ2-7	.	TRBD2	CASSQTGTSVPYEQYF	TGTGCCAGCAGCCAAACCGGGACTAGCGTACCCTACGAGCAGTACTTC
TRBV10-3	TRBJ2-2	.	TRBD2	CAIKTSGNTGELFF	TGTGCCATCAAGACTAGCGGGAACACCGGGGAGCTGTTTTTT
TRBV29-1	TRBJ1-1	.	TRBD1	CSARGQRDDTEAFF	TGCAGCGCGAGGGGACAGAGGGATGACACTGAAGCTTTCTTT
TRBV5-1	TRBJ1-5	many	.	CASSLEPNQPQHF	TGCGCCAGCAGCTTGGAACCCAATCAGCCCCAGCATTTT
TRBV25-1	TRBJ1-6	few	.	CASSELGRGNSPLHF	TGTGCCAGCAGTGAATTGGGCAGGGGTAATTCACCCCTCCACTTT
TRBV11-2	TRBJ2-5	many	.	CASSVDSVETQYF	TGTGCCAGCAGCGTGGACAGTGTGGAGACCCAGTACTTC
TRBV29-1	TRBJ2-7	many	TRBD1	CSVKGQGALSEQYF	TGCAGCGTCAAGGGACAGGGGGCTCTAAGCGAGCAGTACTTC
TRBV10-3	TRBJ2-7	many	TRBD1	CAIRGQGLAYEQYF	TGTGCCATCAGGGGACAGGGTCTGGCCTACGAGCAGTACTTC
TRBV15	TRBJ2-6	.	.	CATSREGSSGANVLTF	TGTGCCACCAGCAGAGAGGGGAGCTCTGGGGCCAACGTCCTGACTTTC
TRBV19	TRBJ2-7	.	.	CASRYGWDGIDSYEQYF	TGTGCCAGTCGCTATGGCTGGGACGGCATTGATTCCTACGAGCAGTACTTC
TRBV10-3	TRBJ1-1	.	.	CAISATGQGNEAFF	TGTGCCATCAGTGCAACAGGGCAGGGTAATGAAGCTTTCTTT
TRBV7-9	TRBJ1-5	.	.	CASSQNEDPSNQPQHF	TGTGCCAGCAGCCAAAACGAAGACCCTAGCAATCAGCCCCAGCATTTT
TRBV10-3	TRBJ1-1	many	.	CATTAVSTTNTEAFF	TGTGCCACCACAGCCGTGTCGACGACAAACACTGAAGCTTTCTTT
TRBV20-1	TRBJ1-2	.	.	CSARAHGDTSGDDGYTF	TGCAGTGCTAGAGCACATGGGGACACTTCCGGGGACGATGGCTACACCTTC
TRBV24-1	TRBJ1-2	few	TRBD1	CATSAPPGTGALDGYTF	TGTGCCACCAGTGCCCCCCCCGGGACAGGGGCTTTGGATGGCTACACCTTC
TRBV12-3/TRBV12-4	TRBJ1-2	many	.	CASSTSYRENYGYTF	TGTGCCAGCAGCACGTCCTACAGGGAAAACTATGGCTACACCTTC
TRBV28	TRBJ1-6	once	.	CASSPRWWQGYSPLHF	TGTGCCAGCAGTCCTCGATGGTGGCAGGGGTATTCACCCCTCCACTTT
TRBV10-3	TRBJ1-6	many	.	CATSRASDHNSPLHF	TGTGCCACGTCACGGGCCTCCGACCATAATTCACCCCTCCACTTT
TRBV19	TRBJ1-5	many	.	CASSKTDNQPQHF	TGTGCCAGTAGTAAGACCGATAATCAGCCCCAGCATTTT
TRBV20-1	TRBJ2-2	few	.	CSALGGRGATGELFF	TGCAGTGCTCTCGGAGGACGGGGGGCCACCGGGGAGCTGTTTTTT
TRBV20-1	TRBJ2-5	.	TRBD1	CSASGGQGEQETQYF	TGCAGTGCTAGTGGGGGACAGGGCGAACAAGAGACCCAGTACTTC
TRBV7-2	TRBJ1-4	many	TRBD1	CASRRQGNANEKLFF	TGTGCCAGCAGACGACAGGGGAATGCTAATGAAAAACTGTTTTTT
TRBV10-3	TRBJ2-5	many	TRBD2	CAISESTSGRNVETQYF	TGTGCCATCAGTGAGTCCACTAGCGGGAGGAACGTGGAGACCCAGTACTTC
TRBV29-1	TRBJ2-5	.	.	CSVANDRQGETQYF	TGCAGCGTCGCCAACGACCGGCAGGGAGAGACCCAGTACTTC
TRBV19	TRBJ2-7	.	.	CATRGRGSYEQYF	TGTGCCACACGGGGCAGGGGATCCTACGAGCAGTACTTC
TRBV12-3/TRBV12-4	TRBJ2-5	many	TRBD2	CASSFRGRAVETQYF	TGTGCCAGCAGTTTCCGCGGGAGGGCCGTGGAGACCCAGTACTTC
TRBV11-1	TRBJ2-5	.	TRBD1	CASSRPTGGQETQYF	TGTGCCAGCAGCCGCCCGACAGGGGGACAAGAGACCCAGTACTTC
TRBV20-1	TRBJ1-4	many	.	CSARVGPNEKLFF	TGCAGTGCTAGAGTCGGACCTAATGAAAAACTGTTTTTT
TRBV28	TRBJ1-1	.	.	CASSFEGIAFF	TGTGCCAGCAGTTTTGAGGGGATCGCTTTCTTT
TRBV10-3	TRBJ1-1	few	.	CAISETHEAFF	TGTGCCATCAGTGAGACTCATGAAGCTTTCTTT
TRBV6-2/TRBV6-3	TRBJ2-5	many	TRBD2	CASSYSLAEETQYF	TGTGCCAGCAGTTACTCCCTAGCGGAAGAGACCCAGTACTTC
TRBV10-3	TRBJ1-3	many	TRBD1	CAISPGTGDRNTIYF	TGTGCCATCAGTCCCGGGACAGGAGATAGAAACACCATATATTTT
TRBV10-3	TRBJ1-4	many	.	CAISPGVQATNEKLFF	TGTGCCATCAGTCCAGGGGTTCAGGCAACTAATGAAAAACTGTTTTTT
TRBV7-9	TRBJ1-1	.	.	CASSRDPEAFF	TGTGCCAGCAGCCGCGACCCAGAAGCTTTCTTT
TRBV7-2	TRBJ1-2	.	TRBD1	CASNGQGAYGYTF	TGTGCCAGCAACGGACAGGGGGCTTATGGCTACACCTTC
TRBV7-6	TRBJ2-2	.	.	CASGFGPGELFF	TGTGCCAGCGGCTTCGGACCCGGGGAGCTGTTTTTT
TRBV10-3	TRBJ2-6	few	.	CAISSGASGANVLTF	TGTGCCATCAGTTCAGGGGCGTCTGGGGCCAACGTCCTGACTTTC
TRBV29-1	TRBJ1-4	.	.	CSVWGEGGEKLFF	TGCAGCGTTTGGGGAGAGGGAGGTGAAAAACTGTTTTTT
TRBV29-1	TRBJ2-7	few	.	CSSKGPTYEQYF	TGCAGCTCCAAGGGACCCACCTACGAGCAGTACTTC
TRBV19	TRBJ1-1	many	TRBD1	CASSPRTGGTSMNTEAFF	TGTGCCAGTAGTCCCCGGACAGGGGGGACCTCAATGAACACTGAAGCTTTCTTT
TRBV20-1	TRBJ1-2	.	.	CSAPLRSGYGYTF	TGCAGTGCGCCTCTTCGATCTGGCTATGGCTACACCTTC
TRBV7-9	TRBJ1-1	many	.	CASSATSRGATEAFF	TGTGCCAGCAGCGCGACCTCAAGGGGTGCCACTGAAGCTTTCTTT
TRBV11-2	TRBJ2-5	.	TRBD1	CASSNQGTGRETQYF	TGTGCCAGCAGCAACCAAGGGACAGGCCGGGAGACCCAGTACTTC